Listed here are 12 T cell receptor beta chains from one sample, sequenced in a study of T cells after yellow fever vaccination. TCRdb reanalysed the 5' RACE reads using MiXCR and keeps one entry per CDR3 protein. The data show hundreds of thousands of distinct CDR3 sequences, approximately 18% seen once. The sequencing used PBMCs, collected before the yellow fever booster vaccination. These receptor sequences come from a man younger than 35 who received the YFV17D yellow fever vaccine.

This clonotype was seen more than once but under ten times. This chain links TRBV5-1 with TRBJ2-1; D is possibly TRBD1 (5 bases). V gave up 4 bases and J gave up 7 bases, with 18 bases separating them. This CDR3 has 15 amino acids. The germline CDR1 and CDR2 sequences are SGHRS and YFSETQ. The CDR3 here is CASSHQGPVANEQFF. The CDR3 DNA reads TGCGCCAGCAGCCATCAGGGTCCTGTTGCTAATGAGCAGTTCTTC.

CDR3 sequence reads: CASSEVEFTDTEAFF. In nucleotides, the CDR3 is TGTGCCAGCAGTGAAGTGGAGTTTACGGACACTGAAGCTTTCTTT. This chain uses TRBV6-1 with TRBJ1-1; no reliable D call. The V gene's germline CDR1 is MNHNS and CDR2 SASEGT. The ends were cut back, 1 base at V and 3 bases at J, with 12 bases in the middle. This CDR3 region has 15 residues.

The rearrangement joins TRBV7-8 to TRBJ1-1; 8 bases line up with TRBD1. Trimming at V came to 3 bases and at J to 5 bases, leaving 8 bases not matched to a gene. The CDR3 is made up of 15 amino acids. Germline CDR1 is SGHVS and CDR2 is FQNEAQ. Here the CDR3 DNA reads TGTGCCAGCAGCTTCAGGGGGCGCACGGGTACTGAAGCTTTCTTT. It specifies CASSFRGRTGTEAFF.

This clonotype was seen more than once but under ten times. The V call is TRBV4-3, the J call TRBJ1-3; possibly TRBD1 for D (5 bases). This CDR3 contains 13 residues. Germline CDR1 reads LGHNA; CDR2 reads YSLEER. The germline V and J ends were trimmed by 1 base and 8 bases, with 9 bases remaining between them. CDR3 DNA sequence: TGCGCCAGCAGCCAAGGATTGGGGGACACCATATATTTT. Amino acid sequence: CASSQGLGDTIYF.

This clonotype was observed a handful of times. V and J are TRBV12-3 or TRBV12-4 and TRBJ2-3; the D call may be TRBD1 or TRBD2 (6 bases each). V was cut by 3 bases and J by 0 bases, with 13 bases left in between. The CDR3 sequence is 16 residues long. This CDR3 is CASSLWGAASTDTQYF. The CDR3 DNA sequence: TGTGCCAGCAGTTTGTGGGGGGCGGCTAGCACAGATACGCAGTATTTT.

The CDR3 DNA reads as TGTGCCAGCAGGTCAAGTCGGGGCCTTGCCTACGAGCAGTACTTC. This gives the protein CASRSSRGLAYEQYF. The J gene is TRBJ2-7, the V gene TRBV7-2; D is perhaps TRBD1 or TRBD2 (5 bases each). Germline CDR1 is SGHTA and CDR2 is FQGNSA. V was clipped by 6 bases and J by 2 bases, with 17 bases between them. The CDR3 is 15 amino acids. Combining the CDR3 with reference TRBV7-2 and TRBJ2-7 gives the whole variable domain GAGVSQSPSNKVTEKGKDVELRCDPISGHTALYWYRQSLGQGLEFLIYFQGNSAPDKSGLPSDRFSAERTGGSVSTLTIQRTQQEDSAVYLCASRSSRGLAYEQYFGPGTRLTVT.

The sample holds many counts of this clonotype. This rearrangement joins TRBV6-1 to TRBJ2-7; TRBD2 agrees at 11 bases. V was clipped by 6 bases and J by 2 bases; unmatched bases: 6. The CDR3 has 15 amino acids. CDR1 and CDR2 from the germline V gene are MNHNS and SASEGT. CDR3 residues: CASSRSGGAAYEQYF. The CDR3 coding sequence is TGTGCCAGCAGCCGTAGCGGGGGGGCGGCCTACGAGCAGTACTTC.

This clonotype was seen a handful of times. The CDR3 spells CASSLGERTSGGLYNEQFF. DNA for the CDR3: TGTGCCAGCAGCTTAGGGGAGAGGACTAGCGGGGGGCTTTACAATGAGCAGTTCTTC. The chain has TRBV7-8 and TRBJ2-1; 14 bases fit TRBD2. The germline gives CDR1 SGHVS, CDR2 FQNEAQ. The V segment lost 1 base and the J segment 4 bases; nucleotides outside the gene matches: 9. The CDR3 is made up of 19 amino acids.

The chain combines TRBV9 with TRBJ1-1, with D tentatively TRBD1 (5 bases). This CDR3 is 15 amino acids long. CDR1 is SGDLS, CDR2 YYNGEE, per germline. V lost 0 bases and J lost 0, with 9 bases in between. The CDR3 nucleotides read TGTGCCAGCAGCGTAGATTTGACAGTGAACACTGAAGCTTTCTTT. Its protein product is CASSVDLTVNTEAFF.

A note on this clonotype: One end of the junction does not line up with germline, which may come from a read error. The chain employs TRBV28 and TRBJ1-5, with 8 bases fitting TRBD1. This CDR3 has 15 amino acids. Germline CDR1 is MDHEN and CDR2 is SYDVKM. CDR3 region: CASILTAGGYQPQHF. DNA for the CDR3: TGTGCCAGCATTTTAACGGCAGGGGGCTATCAGCCCCAGCATTTT.

This clonotype was seen at least ten times. The chain uses TRBV5-1 and TRBJ1-6, with TRBD1 as a possible D gene (5 bases). CDR1 and CDR2 (germline): SGHRS, YFSETQ. This CDR3 region has 14 residues. Trimming stripped 4 bases from V and 7 bases from J, with 12 bases between. This chain's CDR3 is CASSTGTMNSPLHF. The CDR3, as DNA: TGCGCCAGCAGCACCGGGACGATGAATTCACCCCTCCACTTT.

The rearrangement joins TRBV7-9 to TRBJ2-3, with 10 bases identical to TRBD2. The CDR3 loop spans 17 amino acids. With V trimmed by 3 bases and J by 0 bases, 6 bases remained unmatched. Germline V gives CDR1 SEHNR, CDR2 FQNEAQ (reference sequence). The chain's CDR3 is CASSFSLAGASTDTQYF. The CDR3 DNA is TGTGCCAGCAGCTTCTCGCTAGCGGGGGCCAGCACAGATACGCAGTATTTT.